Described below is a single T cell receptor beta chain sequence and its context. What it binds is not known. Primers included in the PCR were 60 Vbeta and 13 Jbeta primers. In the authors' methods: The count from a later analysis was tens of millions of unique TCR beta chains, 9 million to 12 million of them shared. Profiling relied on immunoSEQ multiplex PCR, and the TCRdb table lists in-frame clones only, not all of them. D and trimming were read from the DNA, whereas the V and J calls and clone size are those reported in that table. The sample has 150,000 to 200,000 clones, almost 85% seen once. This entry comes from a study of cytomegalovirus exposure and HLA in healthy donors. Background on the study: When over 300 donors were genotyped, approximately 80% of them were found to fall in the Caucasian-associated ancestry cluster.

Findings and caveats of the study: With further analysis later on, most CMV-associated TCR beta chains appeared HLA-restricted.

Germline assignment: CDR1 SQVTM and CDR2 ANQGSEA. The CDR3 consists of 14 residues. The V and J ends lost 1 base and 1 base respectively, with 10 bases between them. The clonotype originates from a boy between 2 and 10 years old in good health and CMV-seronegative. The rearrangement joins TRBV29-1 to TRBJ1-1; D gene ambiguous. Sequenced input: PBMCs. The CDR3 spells CSVEGRLGNTEAFF. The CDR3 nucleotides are TGCAGCGTTGAAGGCAGGTTGGGGAACACTGAAGCTTTCTTT.